The sample holds a few counts of the clone carrying this TCR beta chain. Antigen unknown. Other DNA sequences in this sample translate to the same CDR3. This sample is part of a study of cytomegalovirus exposure and HLA in healthy donors. CDR1 and CDR2 from the germline V gene are LGHNT and FRNRAP. With 6 bases removed from V and 8 bases from J, the gap between germline ends came to 8 bases. This CDR3 is built from 11 residues. General study points: In vitro assays verified that three CMV-associated chains recognized CMV antigens specifically. Most TCR sequences showed up rarely, but some public TCRs showed up in many donors. According to a later analysis, TCR clusters from the first cohort tended to co-occur in the 90 to 150 validation repertoires. It was reportedly the case that the classifier diagnosed cytomegalovirus status with high specificity and sensitivity.

Some clones are missing from TCRdb's copy, which holds only in-frame ones; the method was immunoSEQ multiplex PCR. The repertoire holds 76,000 or so clones, with about 94% as singletons. The chain employs TRBV12-5 and TRBJ2-1, with unresolved D. The TCR comes from a woman between 18 and 29 years old in good health and CMV-seronegative. Sample: PBMCs. CDR3 DNA: TGTGCTAGTGGGCTAGTAGATGAGCAGTTCTTC. Residues: CASGLVDEQFF.